This T cell receptor beta chain comes out of a study of T cell responses to AZD1222 COVID-19 vaccine. Trimming left V 0 bases short and J 2 bases short, with 8 bases between. Germline CDR1 and CDR2: SGHTA and FQGTGA. CDR3 length: 16 amino acids. On this clone: Its specificity is unknown.

Repertoires were generated with immunoSEQ multiplex PCR, while TCRdb's copy carries only in-frame clones and drops some. The sample holds around 200,000 clones, over 85% seen once. Study-level findings and limits: Clonal diversity may have been underestimated, and the donors were mostly white British, with more females than males. Dominant CD4 TCR responses targeted spike regions 160-218 and 743-854. Only after the peak T cell response were repertoires sampled. Regions left unmutated in variants are reportedly the target of nearly half of spike-specific TCRs.

The source was peripheral blood, collected 28 days after the second dose of the MenACWY control vaccine. The chain links TRBV7-3 to TRBJ1-6; a possible D gene is TRBD1 (6 bases). The sequence came from an adult who received the MenACWY meningococcal vaccine as a control. The CDR3 DNA reads as TGTGCCAGCAGCTTAACGGGGGGCACCTATAATTCACCCCTCCACTTT. Its translation is CASSLTGGTYNSPLHF.